A single T cell receptor (beta chain) is shown here with its context. Antigen specificity is unknown. The donors were part of the approximately 120-subject validation cohort, which stood apart from the roughly 730-subject first cohort. The source of the sample is a study of cytomegalovirus exposure and HLA in healthy donors. Background on the study: It was reported in a later analysis that the same platform had been used for the 120 or so validation repertoires as for the 550 to 750 first-cohort repertoires. Study-level findings and limits: Reported results showed that the classifier diagnosed cytomegalovirus status with high specificity and sensitivity.

The repertoire was sequenced with immunoSEQ multiplex PCR; TCRdb's copy has only in-frame clones and lacks some. This table holds about 200,000 clones, 83% found once. The CDR3 sequence is 14 residues long. Looked up from germline, CDR1 is SGHRS and CDR2 is YFSETQ. Unmatched junction bases numbered 6, after V lost 4 bases and J lost 5 bases. This receptor was obtained from a woman aged 18-29 years in good health and CMV-seronegative. The sequencing sample was made of PBMCs. The chain has TRBV5-1 and TRBJ2-5; 9 bases line up with TRBD1. The CDR3 sequence is CASSAGTGQETQYF. The CDR3 coding sequence is TGCGCCAGCAGCGCCGGGACAGGGCAGGAGACCCAGTACTTC.